This section outlines one T cell receptor beta chain sequence together with its context. Assay: immunoSEQ multiplex PCR; the TCRdb copy retains only in-frame clones and omits some. The sample records tens of thousands of clones, around 91% being singletons. Germline loops: CDR1 KGHDR, CDR2 SFDVKD. There are 15 residues in the CDR3. With V trimmed by 4 bases and J by 2 bases, 6 bases remained unmatched. This sample was taken from a study of blood T cell repertoires in COVID-19. The TCR was taken from a human donor in a cohort sampled during active COVID-19. Sequenced material: peripheral blood. This chain uses TRBV24-1 with TRBJ1-2; 7 nucleotides line up with TRBD1. The CDR3 DNA follows: TGTGCCACCAGTGAACCCGGACAGGACAACTATGGCTACACCTTC. Translation: CATSEPGQDNYGYTF.